This TCR beta chain was retrieved from a study of blood T cell repertoires in COVID-19. Overall study: In each case, the material was cDNA or gDNA derived from T cells, B-cell-depleted T cells, or PBMCs.

This clone turned up a few times. Clones were sequenced by immunoSEQ multiplex PCR, and TCRdb holds only the in-frame ones, with some missing. The repertoire has roughly 250,000 clones, just under 85% of them found once; the top ten carry 4%. The specimen sequenced was peripheral blood. This sequence originates from a man between 50 and 59 years old with acute or convalescent COVID-19.

CDR3 in DNA: TGTGCCAGCAGTGGAGGAATCGTTCTACAGCCCCAGCATTTT. Protein sequence: CASSGGIVLQPQHF. This chain links TRBV21-1 with TRBJ1-5. TRBV21-1 is reported as a pseudogene. The CDR3 length is 14 residues.